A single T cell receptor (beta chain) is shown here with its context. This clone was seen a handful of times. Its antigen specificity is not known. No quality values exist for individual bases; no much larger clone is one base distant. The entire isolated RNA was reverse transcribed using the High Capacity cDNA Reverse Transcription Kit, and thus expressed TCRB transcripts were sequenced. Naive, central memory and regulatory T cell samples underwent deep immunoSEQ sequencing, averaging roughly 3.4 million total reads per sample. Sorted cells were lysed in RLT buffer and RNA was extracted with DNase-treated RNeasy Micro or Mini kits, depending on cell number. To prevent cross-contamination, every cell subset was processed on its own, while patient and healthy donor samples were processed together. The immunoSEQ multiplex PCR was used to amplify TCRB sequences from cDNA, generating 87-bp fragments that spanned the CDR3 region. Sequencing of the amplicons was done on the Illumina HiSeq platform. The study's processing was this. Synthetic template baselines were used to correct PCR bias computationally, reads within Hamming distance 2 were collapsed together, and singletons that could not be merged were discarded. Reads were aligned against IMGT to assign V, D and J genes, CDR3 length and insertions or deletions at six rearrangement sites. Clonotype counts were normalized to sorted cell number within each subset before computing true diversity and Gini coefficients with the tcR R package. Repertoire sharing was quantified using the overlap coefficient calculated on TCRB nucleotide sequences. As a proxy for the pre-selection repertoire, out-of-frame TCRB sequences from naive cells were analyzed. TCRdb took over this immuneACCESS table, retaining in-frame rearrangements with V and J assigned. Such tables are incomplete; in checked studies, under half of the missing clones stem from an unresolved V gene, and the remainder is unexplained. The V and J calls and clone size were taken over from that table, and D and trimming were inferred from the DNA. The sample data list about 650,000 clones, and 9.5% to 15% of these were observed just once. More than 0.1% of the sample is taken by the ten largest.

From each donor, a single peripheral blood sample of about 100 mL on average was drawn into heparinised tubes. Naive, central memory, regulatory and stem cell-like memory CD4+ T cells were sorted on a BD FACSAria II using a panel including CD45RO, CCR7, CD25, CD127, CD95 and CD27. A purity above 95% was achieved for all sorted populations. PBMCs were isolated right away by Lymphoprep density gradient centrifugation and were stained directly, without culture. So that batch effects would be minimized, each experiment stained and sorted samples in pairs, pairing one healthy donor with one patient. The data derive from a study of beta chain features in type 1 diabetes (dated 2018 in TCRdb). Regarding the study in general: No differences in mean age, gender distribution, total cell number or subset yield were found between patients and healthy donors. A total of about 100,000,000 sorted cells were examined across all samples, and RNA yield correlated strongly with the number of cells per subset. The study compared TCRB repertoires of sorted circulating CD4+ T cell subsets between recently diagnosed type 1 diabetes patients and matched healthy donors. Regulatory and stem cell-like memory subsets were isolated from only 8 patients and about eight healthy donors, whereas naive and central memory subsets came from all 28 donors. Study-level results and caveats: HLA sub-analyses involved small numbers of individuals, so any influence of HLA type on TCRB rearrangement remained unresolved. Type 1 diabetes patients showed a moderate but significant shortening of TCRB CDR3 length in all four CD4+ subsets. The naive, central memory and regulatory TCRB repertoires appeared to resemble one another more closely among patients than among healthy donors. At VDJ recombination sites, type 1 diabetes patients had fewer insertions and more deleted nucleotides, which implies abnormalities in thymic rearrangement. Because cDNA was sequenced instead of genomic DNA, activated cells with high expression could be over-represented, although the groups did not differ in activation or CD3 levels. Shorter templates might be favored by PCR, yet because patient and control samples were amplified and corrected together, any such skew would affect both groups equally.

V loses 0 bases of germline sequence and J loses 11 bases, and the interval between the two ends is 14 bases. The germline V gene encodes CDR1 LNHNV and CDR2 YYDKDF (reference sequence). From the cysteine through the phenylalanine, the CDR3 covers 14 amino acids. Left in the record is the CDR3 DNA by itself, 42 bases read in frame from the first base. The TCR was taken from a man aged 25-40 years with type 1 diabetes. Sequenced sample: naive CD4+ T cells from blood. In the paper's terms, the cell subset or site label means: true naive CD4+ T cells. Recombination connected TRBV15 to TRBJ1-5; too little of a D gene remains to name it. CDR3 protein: CATSREGPQVAQHF. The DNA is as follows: TGTGCCACCAGCAGAGAAGGGCCTCAAGTGGCCCAGCATTTT.